Reported below is one TCR beta chain. Its antigen is currently unknown. Assay: immunoSEQ multiplex PCR; the TCRdb copy retains only in-frame clones and omits some. The repertoire holds about 66,000 clones, with 75% to 90% as singletons. Germline trimming cut 2 bases from V and 3 bases from J; bases unmatched to any gene: 8. Germline V CDR1 and CDR2: SGHAT, FQNNGV. The CDR3 spans 17 residues. The data derive from a study of OX40 agonist ivuxolimab in advanced cancers. As for the study in general: Patients got intravenous ivuxolimab at 0.01 to 10 mg/kg every 2 weeks. Averaging about 60 years in age, with a range of 23 to 79, the cohort was approximately 87% male. Study findings and constraints: The 0.1-3.0 mg/kg partial responders had among the lowest clonal expansion. Expanded peripheral T cells had an undetermined antigen specificity.

This sequence was found in an adult with an advanced solid tumor such as melanoma, head and neck, liver or kidney cancer. The V gene is TRBV11-2, the J gene TRBJ2-3; 10 positions match TRBD2. The sequencing used CD4+ or CD8+ T cells sorted from blood, collected in a trial of the OX40 agonist ivuxolimab. CDR3 in DNA: TGTGCCAGCAGCTTACGGCCGGGGACTAGCGCGACAGATACGCAGTATTTT. Residues: CASSLRPGTSATDTQYF.